The text below deals with one TCR beta chain. As yet, its antigen is unknown. CDR1 and CDR2 from the germline V gene are SGHKS and YYEKEE (reference sequence). V was shortened by 0 bases and J by 5 bases, with 8 bases between the two germline ends. This CDR3 region has 13 residues. This sample is drawn from a study of cytomegalovirus exposure and HLA in healthy donors. Study information: In an early release, HLA-typed donors contributed approximately 80 million unique TCR sequences. General study results and limits: Rare sequences made up most TCRs, while some public TCRs were found in many donors. In a later analysis, at a false discovery rate of 0.05, 15,000 to 20,000 TCR beta sequences were associated with HLA alleles. About 180 TCR beta chains were listed as cytomegalovirus-associated.

PCR amplification relied on 60 Vbeta primers (plus 13 Jbeta primers). TCRdb's table, derived via immunoSEQ multiplex PCR, lists solely in-frame clones and lacks some. In the table there are about 89,000 clones, about 85% of which are singletons. This chain joins TRBV5-5 and TRBJ2-5; D uncertain. The receptor's source is a man in his forties or fifties in good health and CMV-seropositive. The sample was PBMCs. The CDR3 DNA is TGTGCCAGCAGCTTGGGGCAGTGGGAGACCCAGTACTTC. Residues: CASSLGQWETQYF.